This T cell receptor (beta chain) is drawn from a study of T cells expressing NK-cell markers. Study-wide context: Sorted CD3+CD56+NKG2C+, CD3+CD56+NKG2C- and CD3+CD56-NKG2C+ T cells supplied TCR beta repertoires.

Germline values: CDR1 GTSNPN, CDR2 SVGIG (reference sequence). The CDR3 has 17 amino acids. Study-level findings and limits: A range of roughly 1.0-8% of CD8+ T cells consisted of dominant NKG2C+ clonotypes in 5 or 6 donors. Clarity on HCMV specificity was lacking for the expanded NKG2C+ T cell clones.

TCR beta libraries carry UMIs added by 5'RACE template switching. For each CDR3 protein, TCRdb gives one entry from its re-call of the 5' RACE reads, without DNA. The sample totals about 150,000 distinct CDR3 sequences; its top ten clones hold 37%. In regard to this clonotype: Its antigen is undetermined.

The chain uses TRBV30 and TRBJ2-1; TCRdb proposes TRBD1, but this gene call is untestable without DNA. The receptor was isolated from a woman in her forties or fifties in good health. Sequenced: blood T cells: a sorted CD56 or NKG2C T cell subset, CD4+ or CD8+ T cells, or bulk PBMC T cells (not recorded which). The CDR3 protein is CAWYHPTGTGSINEQFF.